This TCR beta chain came from a study of blood T cell repertoires in COVID-19 (dated by TCRdb to the early 2020s). Notes on the research overall: The collaborator samples originated in the United States, Italy and Spain and spanned the acute and convalescent phases of COVID-19. The prospective study material was composed of cDNA or gDNA derived from T cells, B-cell-depleted T cells, or PBMCs. The dataset comprised deeply sampled blood TCRbeta repertoires from subjects exposed to, actively infected with, or recovered from COVID-19. The repertoires were released in a freely available public database meant as a resource for research on the immune response to SARS-CoV-2. Samples were obtained from the ongoing ImmuneRACE study (first 160 participants) and from 1,000 to 1,500 subjects provided by 6 global collaborators. The sample metadata nearly always contained a de-identified subject ID, COVID-19 status, age in years and sex. HLA class I and class II types, where available, came from metadata supplied by the sample provider rather than from assay-based typing.

TCRbeta CDR3 regions were amplified from genomic DNA using the immunoSEQ Assay, a bias-controlled multiplex PCR. From the authors' description of their analysis: The number of nucleated cells in each sample was estimated by amplification of reference gene primers within the assay. To quantify the absolute abundance of each unique TCRbeta CDR3 rearrangement, sequence reads were collapsed and filtered. Productive Simpson clonality was computed per sample as the square root of Simpson's diversity index over productive rearrangements. TCRdb's version of the immuneACCESS table is confined to in-frame rearrangements and falls short of the full clone set. An unresolved V gene accounts for under half of the shortfall where checked; the remainder is of unknown origin. V and J calls and clone size come straight from that table; D and trimming were deduced from the DNA. The sample contains 27,000 or so clones, 80% to 90% of them found a single time. The ten largest clones add up to roughly 8% of the sample.

The count of this clone is one. Its recognized antigen is unknown. Base qualities are not at hand, and no much larger clone is one base apart. Study-wide findings and limitations: The quantity of clinical and demographic metadata differed by source and by participant and was supplied without curation.

Per the germline V gene (reference sequence), MNHNY is the CDR1 and SVGAGI is the CDR2. Reading from cysteine to phenylalanine, the CDR3 counts 15 amino acids. Kept here is only the CDR3 DNA, which spans 45 bases and is read in frame from base 1. V loses 0 bases, J loses 1 base, and the germline ends lie 9 bases apart. Whole blood was collected in K2EDTA tubes by collaborating institutions according to the institutions' own protocols. For TCRbeta analysis, collaborators shipped samples as frozen whole blood, isolated PBMCs, or DNA extracted from either of those sample types. The source of this sequence is a woman in her forties or fifties with active COVID-19. The chain was built from TRBV6-6 and TRBJ1-2; TRBD1 is perhaps the D gene, given 5 matching bases. Material for sequencing was peripheral blood. The CDR3 amino acid sequence is: CASSYSGGDNYGYTF. The DNA sequence is as follows: TGTGCCAGCAGTTACTCTGGAGGGGATAACTATGGCTACACCTTC.